Here is one TCR beta chain with its context. Profiled with immunoSEQ multiplex PCR; TCRdb holds only in-frame clones, not every one. The top ten clones hold approximately 3.8% of a sample with 200,000 to 250,000 clones, more than 70% of them seen once. These data belong to a study of blood T cell repertoires in COVID-19. Germline CDR1 reads MGHRA; CDR2 reads YSYEKL. The CDR3 loop spans 16 amino acids. V gave up 0 bases and J gave up 7 bases; unmatched junction bases: 8. The clonotype was recovered from an elderly woman with acute or convalescent COVID-19. This rearrangement joins TRBV4-1 to TRBJ2-1; 8 bases match TRBD2. The sequenced material came from peripheral blood. The CDR3 region is CASSQDLAGGLNEQFF. The CDR3 DNA reads TGCGCCAGCAGCCAAGATCTGGCGGGGGGTCTAAATGAGCAGTTCTTC.